This entry concerns a single T cell receptor (beta chain). Allocation to cohorts depended on clinical history reported by the participants. Germline V gene lookup returns CDR1 LNHNV and CDR2 YYDKDF (reference sequence). This CDR3 region has 15 residues. With 1 base clipped from V and 4 bases from J, the junction kept 6 bases outside the gene matches. This sample was included in a study of blood T cell repertoires in COVID-19. Turning to the study itself: Both acute and convalescent COVID-19 samples were obtained from the United States, Italy and Spain.

Using immunoSEQ multiplex PCR, the repertoire was profiled, and TCRdb retains in-frame clones only, with some absent. Seen here are about 330,000 clones, more than 85% observed once, and the top ten hold about 0.93%. The source is a woman in her 30s who had recovered from COVID-19. The sample consisted of PBMCs or T cells enriched from blood (not recorded which). The V and J genes are TRBV15 and TRBJ1-2, with 7 nucleotides matching TRBD1. The CDR3 DNA follows: TGTGCCACCAGCAGAGGAGGGGGCGACAGCTATGGCTACACCTTC. It translates to CATSRGGGDSYGYTF.